This T cell receptor (beta chain) was captured in a study of a mutant IDH1 vaccine in newly diagnosed glioma. Across the whole study: The patients received vaccinations eight times, in weeks 1, 3, 5, 7, 11, 15, 19 and 23. Treated patients showed a male proportion of around 62%, a female proportion of around 40%, and a mean age of around 40 years. Standard pretreatment was either radiotherapy, temozolomide, or, for most, radiochemotherapy with temozolomide.

The repertoire was sequenced with immunoSEQ multiplex PCR; TCRdb's copy has only in-frame clones and lacks some. This sample has about 44,000 clones, with 80% to 95% found just once. A single count supports this clone. Its cognate antigen is unknown. The junction does not match germline at one end; this may be a read error. Stated time point: week 23, last vaccination. It was 300 ug of mutant IDH1 20-mer peptide that made up each vaccine dose, given with topical imiquimod. This CDR3 region has 12 residues. The germline V gene has CDR1 SGHRS and CDR2 YFSETQ. The chain has TRBV5-1 and TRBJ2-5; D is undetermined. This receptor was taken from a man aged 50-59 years with glioma. The sample consisted of PBMCs, taken from a glioma patient whose treatment included an IDH1 peptide vaccine. This CDR3 is CASRFVPESWHF. CDR3 sequence (DNA): TGCGCCAGCAGATTCGTCCCAGAGTCCTGGCACTTC.